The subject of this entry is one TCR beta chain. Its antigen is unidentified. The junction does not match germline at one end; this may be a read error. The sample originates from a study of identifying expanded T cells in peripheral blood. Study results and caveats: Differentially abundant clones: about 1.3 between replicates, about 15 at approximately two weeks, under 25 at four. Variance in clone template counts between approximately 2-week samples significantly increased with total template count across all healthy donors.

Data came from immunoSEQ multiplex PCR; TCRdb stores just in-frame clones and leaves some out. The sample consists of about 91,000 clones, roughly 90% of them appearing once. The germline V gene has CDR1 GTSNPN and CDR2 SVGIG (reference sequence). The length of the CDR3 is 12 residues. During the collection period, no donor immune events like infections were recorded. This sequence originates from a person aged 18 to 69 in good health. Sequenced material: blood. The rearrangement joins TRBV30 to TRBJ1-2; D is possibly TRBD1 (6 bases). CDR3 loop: CAGRGGLYGYTF. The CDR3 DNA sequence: TGTGCCGGGAGAGGGGGGCTATATGGCTACACCTTC.